These T cell receptor beta chains were read from a single sample in a study of post-analysis software for immune sequencing data. TCRdb re-derived calls from the PCR reads in MiXCR, one entry per CDR3 protein. This sample has approximately 660,000 distinct CDR3 sequences; 59% occur once, and the top ten carry about 11%. The sequencing input was blood. The receptors here all came from a girl aged 2 to 9 with multiple sclerosis. Both conserved end residues are part of each CDR3. D genes are given only for firm matches. Only part of the rows carry a size: once, few, many, or a class if the clone is expanded.

>TRBV13|NA|NA|TRBJ2-7
TGTGCCAGCAGCGCGTCTTTTTCCTACGAGCAGTACTTC
CASSASFSYEQYF
>TRBV10-2|NA|NA|TRBJ1-6
TGCACCAGCTCCTCCCAGGCGTCACCCCTCCACTTT
CTSSSQASPLHF
>TRBV6-6|TRBD2|few|TRBJ2-7
TGTGCCAGCACCCACGGGGGGAGGGTCTACGAGCAGTACTTC
CASTHGGRVYEQYF
>TRBV12-3/TRBV12-4|NA|few|TRBJ1-4
TGTGCCAGCAGGGCGGTTGAAAAACTGTTTTTT
CASRAVEKLFF
>TRBV5-5|TRBD2|few|TRBJ2-5
TGTGCCAGCAGCTTATGGGGTAGCGGGGGGCTGGAGGAGACCCAGTACTTC
CASSLWGSGGLEETQYF
>TRBV7-6|TRBD2|few|TRBJ2-7
TGTGCCAGCAGCTTACCCGCGGGGGGCTTTGACGAGCAGTACTTC
CASSLPAGGFDEQYF
>TRBV7-6|NA|few|TRBJ2-7
TGTGCCAGCAGCCTACGATTAGTGGGCGAGCAGTACTTC
CASSLRLVGEQYF
>TRBV6-6|NA|NA|TRBJ2-7
TGTGCCAGCAGTCAAGGGTATGACGAGCAGTACTTC
CASSQGYDEQYF
>TRBV11-2|NA|NA|TRBJ2-5
TGTGCCAGCAGCTTAGTTATTGGATTGCAAGAGACCCAGTACTTC
CASSLVIGLQETQYF
>TRBV20-1|NA|few|TRBJ2-5
TGCAGTCCGAGGACAGTCCAAGAGACCCAGTACTTC
CSPRTVQETQYF
>TRBV13|NA|NA|TRBJ1-1
TGTGCCAGCAGCTTAGAGGTCTGGGGGCAGGCGAACACTGAAGCTTTCTTT
CASSLEVWGQANTEAFF
>TRBV3-1|NA|few|TRBJ2-1
TGTGCCAGCAGCCAGGGACCCAGTAATGAGCAGTTCTTC
CASSQGPSNEQFF
>TRBV12-3/TRBV12-4|NA|few|TRBJ2-7
TGTGCCAGCAGTTTTCTGGACGAGCAGTACTTC
CASSFLDEQYF
>TRBV20-1|NA|NA|TRBJ2-1
TGCAGTGCTTCTCGGGACTTCCCTTACAATGAGCAGTTCTTC
CSASRDFPYNEQFF
>TRBV11-2|TRBD2|NA|TRBJ2-3
TGTGCCAGCAGTTCCGGGACTAGCGGGAAGGCAGATACGCAGTATTTT
CASSSGTSGKADTQYF
>TRBV12-3/TRBV12-4|NA|NA|TRBJ2-5
TGTGCCAGCACCCCTACCCACCAGGGGACCCAGTACTTC
CASTPTHQGTQYF
>TRBV6-5|NA|few|TRBJ2-6
TGTGCCAGCAGTTACTCGTCAGGACCAGGGGCCAACGTCCTGACTTTC
CASSYSSGPGANVLTF
>TRBV7-2|TRBD2|NA|TRBJ2-5
TGTGCCAGCATCCCTTCCCCTAGCGGGGGGGCCCAGTACTTC
CASIPSPSGGAQYF
>TRBV5-1|NA|NA|TRBJ1-1
TGCGCCAGTACAGCCGGGACGGAGAACACTGAAGCTTTCTTT
CASTAGTENTEAFF
>TRBV29-1|NA|NA|TRBJ2-1
TGCAGCGTTGGGCAGGGTAGGAATGAGCAGTTCTTC
CSVGQGRNEQFF
>TRBV2|NA|NA|TRBJ2-1
TGTGCCAGCAGTGAAGGTCAGGGGAATGAGCAGTTCTTC
CASSEGQGNEQFF
>TRBV24-1|TRBD1|NA|TRBJ1-2
TGTGCCACCAGGGCCGGGACAGGGGGGGGCTACACCTTC
CATRAGTGGGYTF
>TRBV20-1|TRBD2|NA|TRBJ2-1
TGCAGTGCTAGAGATCGGCCGGGCGGGCGGGGGAGCTCCTACAATGAGCAGTTCTTC
CSARDRPGGRGSSYNEQFF
>TRBV5-1|NA|NA|TRBJ2-1
TGCGCCAGCAGCTTGAGCGCGGGATCCTACAATGAGCAGTTCTTC
CASSLSAGSYNEQFF
>TRBV20-1|TRBD1|few|TRBJ2-7
TGCAGTGCTAGCCGCGCGTCCGGGACAGCCTACGAGCAGTACTTC
CSASRASGTAYEQYF
>TRBV11-2|TRBD2|few|TRBJ2-1
TGTGCCAGCAGCTCGGGACTAGCGGGGGTAAGGAGCTCCTACAATGAGCAGTTCTTC
CASSSGLAGVRSSYNEQFF
>TRBV6-1|NA|NA|TRBJ2-1
TGTGCCATCAGTGAAGCGATGCGGTGGCCAGGCGCGGATCGATCGTCTTACAATGAGCAGTTCTTC
CAISEAMRWPGADRSSYNEQFF
>TRBV6-6|TRBD2|once|TRBJ2-1
TGTGCCAGTGTCCTAGCGGAGTACAATGAGCAGTTCTTC
CASVLAEYNEQFF
>TRBV29-1|NA|NA|TRBJ2-1
TGCAGTGTAGACACGTCCTATGAGCAGTTCTTC
CSVDTSYEQFF
>TRBV7-9|NA|few|TRBJ1-1
TGTGCCAGCAGCTTACCGTTCGGGAACACTGAAGCTTTCTTT
CASSLPFGNTEAFF
>TRBV7-2|NA|NA|TRBJ2-5
TGTGCCAGCAGCCGTGGATCCAAAGAGACCCAGTACTTC
CASSRGSKETQYF
>TRBV29-1|TRBD1|few|TRBJ2-3
TGCAGCGTTTCGGGACAGGGGGCGGATACGCAGTATTTT
CSVSGQGADTQYF
>TRBV6-5|TRBD2|few|TRBJ2-1
TGTGCCAGCAGATCGACTAGCGGGAACACCTACAATGAGCAGTTCTTC
CASRSTSGNTYNEQFF
>TRBV5-1|TRBD2|NA|TRBJ2-7
TGCGCCAGCAGCAATCCTAATACTAGCGGGACCCGCGAGCAGTACTTC
CASSNPNTSGTREQYF
>TRBV10-3|NA|NA|TRBJ2-1
TGTGCCAGCGGAGAGGTGGGCAGACTAGAGCAGTTCTTC
CASGEVGRLEQFF
>TRBV28|NA|NA|TRBJ2-7
TGTGCCAGCAGTTTAGTAGGGAACTACGAGCAGTACTTC
CASSLVGNYEQYF
>TRBV5-1|TRBD2|NA|TRBJ2-7
TGCGCCAGCAGCTCAACGAACTTAGCGGGCATTAACACCTACGAGCAGTACTTC
CASSSTNLAGINTYEQYF